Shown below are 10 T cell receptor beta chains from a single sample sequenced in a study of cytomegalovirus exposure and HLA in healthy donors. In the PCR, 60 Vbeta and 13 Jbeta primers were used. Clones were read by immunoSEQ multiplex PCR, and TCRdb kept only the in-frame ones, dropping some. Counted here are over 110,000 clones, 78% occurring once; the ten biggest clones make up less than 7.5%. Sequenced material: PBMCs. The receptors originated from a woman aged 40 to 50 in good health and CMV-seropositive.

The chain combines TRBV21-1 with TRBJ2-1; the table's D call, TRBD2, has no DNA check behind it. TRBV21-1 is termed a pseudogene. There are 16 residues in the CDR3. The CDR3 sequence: CASSTRGRQWVDEQFF. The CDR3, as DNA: TGTGCCAGCAGCACCCGGGGGAGACAGTGGGTGGATGAGCAGTTCTTC.

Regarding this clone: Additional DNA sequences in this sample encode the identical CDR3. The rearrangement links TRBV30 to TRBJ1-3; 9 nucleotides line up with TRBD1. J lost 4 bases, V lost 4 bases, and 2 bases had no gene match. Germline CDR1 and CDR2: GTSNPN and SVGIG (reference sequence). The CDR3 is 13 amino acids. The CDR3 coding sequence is TGTGCCTGGAAACAGGGGGCAGGAAACACCATATATTTT. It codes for CAWKQGAGNTIYF. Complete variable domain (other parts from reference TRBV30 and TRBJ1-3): SQTIHQWPATLVQPVGSPLSLECTVEGTSNPNLYWYRQAAGRGLQLLFYSVGIGQISSEVPQNLSASRPQDRQFILSSKKLLLSDSGFYLCAWKQGAGNTIYFGEGSWLTVV.

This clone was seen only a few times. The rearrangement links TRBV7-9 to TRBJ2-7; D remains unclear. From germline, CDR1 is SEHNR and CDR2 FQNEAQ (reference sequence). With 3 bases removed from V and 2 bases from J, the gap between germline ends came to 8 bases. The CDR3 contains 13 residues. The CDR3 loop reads CASSFGAAYEQYF. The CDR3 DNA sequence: TGTGCCAGCAGCTTTGGTGCGGCCTACGAGCAGTACTTC.

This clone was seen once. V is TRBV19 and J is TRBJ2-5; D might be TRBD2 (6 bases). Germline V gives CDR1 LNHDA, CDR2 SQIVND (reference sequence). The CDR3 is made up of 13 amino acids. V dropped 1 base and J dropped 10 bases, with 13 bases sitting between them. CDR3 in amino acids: CASSIGIRRDQYF. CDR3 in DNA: TGTGCCAGTAGTATAGGAATACGGAGGGACCAGTACTTC.

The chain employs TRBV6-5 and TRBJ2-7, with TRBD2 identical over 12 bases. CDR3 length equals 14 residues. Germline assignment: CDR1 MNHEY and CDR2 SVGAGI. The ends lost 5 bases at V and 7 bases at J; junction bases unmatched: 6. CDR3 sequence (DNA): TGTGCCAGCAGTGAAGGGGGGACTAGCGGGGAGCAGTACTTC. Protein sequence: CASSEGGTSGEQYF.

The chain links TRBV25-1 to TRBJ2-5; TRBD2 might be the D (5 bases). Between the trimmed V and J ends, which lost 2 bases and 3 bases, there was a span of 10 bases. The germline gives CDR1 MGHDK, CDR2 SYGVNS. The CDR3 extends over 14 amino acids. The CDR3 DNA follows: TGTGCCAGCAGTGAAACTTCGGGGAAAGAGACCCAGTACTTC. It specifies CASSETSGKETQYF.

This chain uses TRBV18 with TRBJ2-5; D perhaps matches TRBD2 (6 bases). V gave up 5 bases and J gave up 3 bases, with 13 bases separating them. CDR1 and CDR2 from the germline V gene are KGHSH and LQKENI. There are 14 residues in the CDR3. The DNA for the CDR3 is TGTGCCAGCTCAGGGGGACTCCTGGAAGAGACCCAGTACTTC. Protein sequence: CASSGGLLEETQYF. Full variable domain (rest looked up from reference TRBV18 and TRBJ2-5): NAGVMQNPRHLVRRRGQEARLRCSPMKGHSHVYWYRQLPEEGLKFMVYLQKENIIDESGMPKERFSAEFPKEGPSILRIQQVVRGDSAAYFCASSGGLLEETQYFGPGTRLLVL.

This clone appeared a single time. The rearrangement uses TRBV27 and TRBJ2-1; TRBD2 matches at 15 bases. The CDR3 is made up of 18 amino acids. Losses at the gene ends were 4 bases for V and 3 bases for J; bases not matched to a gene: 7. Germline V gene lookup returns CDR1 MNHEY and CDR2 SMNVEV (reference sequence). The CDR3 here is CASSSGLAGGPGYNEQFF. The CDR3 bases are TGTGCCAGCAGTTCAGGACTAGCGGGAGGGCCTGGCTACAATGAGCAGTTCTTC.

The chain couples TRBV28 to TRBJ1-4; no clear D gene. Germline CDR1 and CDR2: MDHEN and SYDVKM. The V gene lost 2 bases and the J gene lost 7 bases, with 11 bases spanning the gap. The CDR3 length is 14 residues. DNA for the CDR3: TGTGCCAGCAGTTTAGTGACGGGAGGTGAAAAACTGTTTTTT. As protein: CASSLVTGGEKLFF. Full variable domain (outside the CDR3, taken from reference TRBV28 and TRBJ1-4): DVKVTQSSRYLVKRTGEKVFLECVQDMDHENMFWYRQDPGLGLRLIYFSYDVKMKEKGDIPEGYSVSREKKERFSLILESASTNQTSMYLCASSLVTGGEKLFFGSGTQLSVL.

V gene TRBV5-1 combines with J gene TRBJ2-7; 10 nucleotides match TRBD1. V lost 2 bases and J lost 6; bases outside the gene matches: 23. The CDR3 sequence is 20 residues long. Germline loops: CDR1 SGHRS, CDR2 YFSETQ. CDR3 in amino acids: CASSLPGGQGGTTRRVEQYF. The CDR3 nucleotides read TGCGCCAGCAGCTTACCCGGTGGACAGGGGGGGACTACCCGGCGGGTCGAGCAGTACTTC.